This TCR beta chain was obtained from a study of radiotherapy plus CTLA-4 blockade in lung cancer. Study as a whole: An objective response was seen in 15% to 20% of patients, and disease control in about 31%.

V lost 3 bases, J lost 2 bases, and 1 base stayed unmatched. The length of the CDR3 is 14 residues. Germline values: CDR1 SEHNR, CDR2 FQNEAQ (reference sequence). Measured with immunoSEQ multiplex PCR; TCRdb has only the in-frame clones, and not every one. Of 65,000 to 95,000 clones listed, approximately 86% are singletons. The sequence was collected from a human donor with non-small cell lung cancer who had stable disease on radiotherapy plus ipilimumab. The chain couples TRBV7-9 to TRBJ2-7, with TRBD1 identical over 10 bases. Source: peripheral blood, taken from a patient treated with radiotherapy plus ipilimumab. The DNA for the CDR3 is TGTGCCAGCAGCTTGGACAGGGGGACCTACGAGCAGTACTTC. Translated, it gives CASSLDRGTYEQYF.